A single sample is the source of the 19 T cell receptor beta chains below, sequenced in a study of blood T cells in healthy people across ages. A sample-barcoded 5' primer and a J-beta primer mix were used in a second PCR of roughly 7 to 12 cycles. MiXCR was run by TCRdb on the 5' RACE reads, yielding one entry per CDR3 protein. This sample has about 930,000 distinct CDR3 sequences; 29% occur once, and the top ten carry roughly 10%. This sample also belongs to another study, concerning T cells of mothers and their children.

The sample was blood. These receptors were collected from a woman aged 40-49 years in good health.

The rearrangement joins TRBV13 to TRBJ2-1, with 10 bases that match TRBD1. Germline CDR1 PRHDT, CDR2 FYEKMQ (reference sequence). The CDR3 has 15 residues. V dropped 1 base and J dropped 7; count of bases not matched to a gene: 4. As DNA, the CDR3 is TGTGCCAGCAGCTTAGCGGGGGACAGGGGTAATGAGCAGTTCTTC. This gives the protein CASSLAGDRGNEQFF.

This clonotype was detected only a few times. V usage is TRBV7-2 and J usage is TRBJ2-3; 13 bases are a match to TRBD2. This CDR3 contains 16 residues. V was pared by 5 bases and J by 2 bases, with 4 bases of the junction left unmatched. The germline CDR1 and CDR2 sequences are SGHTA and FQGNSA. CDR3 in amino acids: CASSRLAGGFTDTQYF. CDR3 coding DNA: TGTGCCAGCAGCCGACTAGCGGGGGGATTCACAGATACGCAGTATTTT.

This clonotype has at least ten counts. The chain employs TRBV5-6 and TRBJ2-4; TRBD2 aligns across 8 bases. The V gene end was trimmed by 2 bases and the J gene end by 3 bases; junction bases not matched to a gene: 4. CDR1 SGHDT and CDR2 YYEEEE come from the germline V gene. This CDR3 contains 15 residues. For the CDR3, the DNA is TGTGCCAGCAGCTTTAGGACTAGCAGCAAAAACATTCAGTACTTC. Its protein is CASSFRTSSKNIQYF.

The chain combines TRBV4-1 with TRBJ1-6, with D tentatively TRBD1 (6 bases). V was pared by 2 bases and J by 8 bases, with 13 bases between. From germline, CDR1 is MGHRA and CDR2 YSYEKL. The CDR3 is made up of 15 amino acids. The CDR3 bases are TGCGCCAGCAGCCAAAGGGAGGGGGTTTATTCACCCCTCCACTTT. Translating it yields CASSQREGVYSPLHF.

This clonotype has a handful of counts. This chain joins TRBV5-6 and TRBJ1-4; 9 bases align to TRBD1. The CDR3 contains 19 residues. V lost 4 bases to trimming and J lost 2 bases; unmatched junction nucleotides: 15. Germline assignment: CDR1 SGHDT and CDR2 YYEEEE. The CDR3, as DNA: TGTGCCAGCAGCGGCGGCGTCGGACAGGGGATGTCGACTAATGAAAAACTGTTTTTT. This sequence encodes CASSGGVGQGMSTNEKLFF.

This clonotype appeared a few times. Given a much more abundant clone one base away, this may be a read error. V is TRBV20-1 and J is TRBJ1-6, with 8 bases aligning to TRBD1. The CDR3 length is 15 residues. CDR1 DFQATT and CDR2 SNEGSKA come from the germline V gene (reference sequence). The V gene end was trimmed by 8 bases and the J gene end by 8 bases; junction bases not matched to a gene: 14. The CDR3 nucleotides read TGCAGTACAGCGACAGGGGTGGCGATGTATTCACCCCTCCACTTT. Translation: CSTATGVAMYSPLHF.

The V and J genes are TRBV18 and TRBJ2-5; TRBD1 agrees at 7 bases. J gave up 2 bases and V 0 bases, and 3 bases lay outside the gene matches. The CDR3 contains 15 residues. From germline, CDR1 is KGHSH and CDR2 LQKENI. The CDR3 bases are TGTGCCAGCTCACCACCCTTGGGACAGCAAGAGACCCAGTACTTC. It is translated as CASSPPLGQQETQYF.

V usage is TRBV28 and J usage is TRBJ1-3, with D hard to call. CDR3 size: 13 residues. From germline, CDR1 is MDHEN and CDR2 SYDVKM. Trimming took 6 bases from V and 0 from J, leaving 6 bases between them. The CDR3 nucleotides read TGTGCCAGCAGAATATCCTCTGGAAACACCATATATTTT. As protein: CASRISSGNTIYF.

This clonotype showed up many times. The chain joins TRBV6-4 to TRBJ2-1; D might be TRBD1 or TRBD2, each matching 5 bases. The CDR3 loop spans 14 amino acids. V was clipped by 3 bases and J by 8 bases, with 14 bases between them. Germline CDR1 MRHNA, CDR2 SNTAGT. The chain's CDR3 is CASSEAGSMDEQFF. The DNA for the CDR3 is TGTGCCAGCAGTGAGGCAGGGAGCATGGATGAGCAGTTCTTC.

This clonotype was detected only once. The chain combines TRBV12-3 or TRBV12-4 with TRBJ2-7, with 8 bases that match TRBD1. J gave up 6 bases and V 8 bases, and 12 bases lay outside the gene matches. The CDR3 loop spans 14 amino acids. CDR3 sequence (DNA): TGTGCCAGCTGGCTGACAGGGGCGGGTACCGAGCAGTACTTC. Amino acids: CASWLTGAGTEQYF.

This clonotype appeared a single time. The chain has TRBV27 and TRBJ2-7, with D possibly TRBD2 on 6 matching bases. Germline V lookup: CDR1 MNHEY, CDR2 SMNVEV (reference sequence). Deletions cut 4 bases from V and 3 bases from J, with 10 bases between. The CDR3 consists of 13 residues. In DNA form, the CDR3 reads TGTGCCAGCAGTTCACGGGAGAACTACGAGCAGTACTTC. Translation gives CASSSRENYEQYF.

About this clonotype: A much larger clone lies a single base off, so this may be a read error. This rearrangement joins TRBV12-3 or TRBV12-4 to TRBJ2-5; 7 bases match TRBD1. With V trimmed by 4 bases and J by 5 bases, 4 bases remained unmatched. The CDR3 contains 13 residues. CDR3 DNA: TGTGCCAGCAGTTCCTCGGACAGGGAGACCCAGTACTTC. Translating gives CASSSSDRETQYF.

The table lists this clonotype with a few counts. The chain is built from TRBV27 and TRBJ2-7, with D unresolved. Germline loops: CDR1 MNHEY, CDR2 SMNVEV (reference sequence). Trimming took 8 bases from V and 1 from J, leaving 18 bases between them. The CDR3 loop spans 15 amino acids. CDR3 nucleotides: TGTGCCAGCCGCGCGGACGGAGTACCTTCCTACGAGCAGTACTTC. This codes for CASRADGVPSYEQYF.

This clonotype was found many times. The genes are TRBV6-1 and TRBJ2-7; 9 bases match TRBD2. Germline V CDR1 and CDR2: MNHNS, SASEGT. The CDR3 runs 15 residues. V shed 1 base and J 4 bases; nucleotides not matched to a gene: 5. The CDR3 reads CASSEEVSGGYEQYF. CDR3 coding DNA: TGTGCCAGCAGTGAAGAAGTTAGCGGGGGTTACGAGCAGTACTTC.

The rearrangement uses TRBV28 and TRBJ2-1, with 10 nucleotides matching TRBD2. CDR3 length equals 18 residues. Unmatched junction bases numbered 19, after V lost 5 bases and J lost 9 bases. Germline CDR1 reads MDHEN; CDR2 reads SYDVKM. CDR3 sequence reads: CASSQLAGAGTMVGEQFF. CDR3 nucleotides: TGTGCCAGCAGTCAGCTAGCGGGGGCTGGTACTATGGTAGGTGAGCAGTTCTTC.

The gene calls are TRBV28 and TRBJ2-3; 7 nucleotides align to TRBD1. The V segment lost 8 bases and the J segment 5 bases; nucleotides outside the gene matches: 10. The CDR3 has 14 amino acids. Germline-derived CDR1 and CDR2 are MDHEN and SYDVKM. CDR3 amino acids: CASPLGQGVDTQYF. CDR3 DNA: TGTGCCAGCCCTCTGGGGCAGGGGGTAGATACGCAGTATTTT.

In its sample, this clonotype was seen a few times. A much larger clone lies one base from this, so it may be a read error. This rearrangement joins TRBV4-3 to TRBJ2-6; the D gene is possibly TRBD1 (5 bases). This CDR3 region has 17 residues. CDR1 is LGHNA and CDR2 is YSLEER in the germline V gene. CDR3 residues: CASSQHPSNSGANVPTF. DNA of the CDR3: TGCGCCAGCAGCCAACACCCGAGCAACTCTGGGGCCAACGTCCCGACTTTC.

Turning to this clonotype: With a much larger clone just one base away, this may be a read error. CDR3 sequence (DNA): TGCGCCAGCAGGGCGCCGGACTACAATGAGCAGTACTTC. Amino acid sequence: CASRAPDYNEQYF. The rearrangement uses TRBV5-1 and TRBJ2-7; a possible D gene is TRBD2 (6 bases). The CDR3 runs to 13 residues. The germline V gene has CDR1 SGHRS and CDR2 YFSETQ. The V end lost 5 bases, the J end lost 7 bases, and 16 bases lay between the germline ends.

This clonotype was counted ten times or more. V is TRBV28 and J is TRBJ2-7; TRBD1 aligns across 9 bases. The CDR3 has 16 residues. Germline V CDR1 and CDR2: MDHEN, SYDVKM. With V trimmed by 1 base and J by 3 bases, 7 bases remained unmatched. The CDR3 protein is CASSLSSTGGFYEQYF. The CDR3 DNA reads TGTGCCAGCAGTTTATCGTCAACAGGGGGCTTCTACGAGCAGTACTTC.